This paragraph reports one T cell receptor (beta chain). This record comes from a study of control samples from healthy donors and cancer patients. The V gene lost 2 bases and the J gene lost 9 bases, with 8 bases spanning the gap. The CDR3 is 13 residues long. CDR1 is MNHEY and CDR2 is SMNVEV in the germline V gene (reference sequence). Method: immunoSEQ multiplex PCR; TCRdb's copy keeps in-frame clones and lacks some. The data show around 130,000 clones, with 85% to 95% seen just once and 1.7% held by the top ten. The specimen was PBMCs. This sequence was found in a man between 50 and 59 years old with head and neck cancer. The chain joins TRBV27 to TRBJ1-6; D is uncertain. CDR3 bases: TGTGCCAGCAGTTTACGGGTTGGTTCACCCCTCCACTTT. Protein: CASSLRVGSPLHF.